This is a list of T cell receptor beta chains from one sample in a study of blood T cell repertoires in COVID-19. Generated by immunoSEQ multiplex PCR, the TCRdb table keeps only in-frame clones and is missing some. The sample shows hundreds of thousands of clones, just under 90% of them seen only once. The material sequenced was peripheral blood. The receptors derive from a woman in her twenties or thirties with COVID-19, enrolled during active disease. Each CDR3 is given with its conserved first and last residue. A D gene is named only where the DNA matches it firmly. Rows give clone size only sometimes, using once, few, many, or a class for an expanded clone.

TGTGCCAGCAAGTTGACAGGGGCGTCCTATGGCTACACCTTC | CASKLTGASYGYTF | 14 | TRBJ1-2 | NA | TRBV6-5 | TRBD1
TGTGCCAGCAGCCCGCGGGGGGCGGTCTACAATGAGCAGTTCTTC | CASSPRGAVYNEQFF | 15 | TRBJ2-1 | NA | TRBV5-4 | TRBD2
TGTGCCAGCAGCCCGGGGACAGGGGGCTTGAAGACCCAGTACTTC | CASSPGTGGLKTQYF | 15 | TRBJ2-5 | NA | TRBV3-1/TRBV3-2 | TRBD1
TGTGCCAGCAGCAACGGCCCCATTCCCAGGGGCGTCGAGAAGGGCACTGAAGCTTTCTTT | CASSNGPIPRGVEKGTEAFF | 20 | TRBJ1-1 | NA | TRBV21-1 | NA
TGCGCCAGTAGTTCCGGGACCCCGTTCAGTTTGGAGGGCGAGCAGTACTTC | CASSSGTPFSLEGEQYF | 17 | TRBJ2-7 | NA | TRBV5-1 | NA
TGTGCCTGGAGTCTCGACAGGTCATTTTCTAACTATGGCTACACCTTC | CAWSLDRSFSNYGYTF | 16 | TRBJ1-2 | NA | TRBV30 | NA
TGTGCCAGCTCATCCCAAAAGGGGGAGACCCAGTACTTC | CASSSQKGETQYF | 13 | TRBJ2-5 | NA | TRBV18 | NA
TGTGCCAGCAGGTCCCTCTATGGCTACACCTTC | CASRSLYGYTF | 11 | TRBJ1-2 | few | TRBV2 | NA
TGTGCCACCAGGGACAGGGTGGATTCACCCCTCCACTTT | CATRDRVDSPLHF | 13 | TRBJ1-6 | NA | TRBV24-1 | TRBD1
TGTGCCAGCAGTGAAGCAATGGGGGGGAACTATGAAAAACTGTTTTTT | CASSEAMGGNYEKLFF | 16 | TRBJ1-4 | NA | TRBV6-1 | NA
TGTGCCAGCAGCTTGGAAGCGGTCAACTATGGCTACACCTTC | CASSLEAVNYGYTF | 14 | TRBJ1-2 | NA | TRBV5-6 | NA
TGTGCCAGTAGAGGGACAGGTGCCTACAATGAGCAGTTCTTC | CASRGTGAYNEQFF | 14 | TRBJ2-1 | NA | TRBV6-5 | TRBD1
TGTGCCAGCTCACCACAGCAGGGGCCTAACGAGCAGTACTTC | CASSPQQGPNEQYF | 14 | TRBJ2-7 | NA | TRBV18 | NA
TGTGCCAGCAGCTTCTCAGGGTCTGGAAACACCATATATTTT | CASSFSGSGNTIYF | 14 | TRBJ1-3 | NA | TRBV5-6 | NA
TGTGCCACCAGCAGAGGTAAACAGGGCGAACAGCCCCAGCATTTT | CATSRGKQGEQPQHF | 15 | TRBJ1-5 | NA | TRBV15 | NA
TGTGCCAGCAGTTCGGGACAGGGCTTTGGCTACACCTTC | CASSSGQGFGYTF | 13 | TRBJ1-2 | few | TRBV27 | TRBD1
TGCGCCAGCCACCCGGGGCCGGACAGGGGATATAATTCACCCCTCCACTTT | CASHPGPDRGYNSPLHF | 17 | TRBJ1-6 | NA | TRBV10-1 | TRBD1
TGTGCCAGCAGCTCCTGGGGCAGGGACACCGCTAACTATGGCTACACCTTC | CASSSWGRDTANYGYTF | 17 | TRBJ1-2 | NA | TRBV7-9 | NA
TGTGCCAGCAGCGTTCACCGGGACATTCTGGATACGCAGTATTTT | CASSVHRDILDTQYF | 15 | TRBJ2-3 | NA | TRBV5-4 | NA
TGTGCCAGCAGCTTATCTAGCGGGGACAGCTACGAGCAGTACTTC | CASSLSSGDSYEQYF | 15 | TRBJ2-7 | NA | TRBV7-8 | TRBD2
TGCGCCAGCAGCTCGTCAGGCGGGGGGTTGGATACGCAGTATTTT | CASSSSGGGLDTQYF | 15 | TRBJ2-3 | NA | TRBV5-1 | TRBD2
TGTGCCAGCAGTGAATGGGAGCAGGGGGCTTTTCAGCCCCAGCATTTT | CASSEWEQGAFQPQHF | 16 | TRBJ1-5 | few | TRBV2 | TRBD1
TGTGCCAGTAGGGTGACATCGGTTAGCACAGATACGCAGTATTTT | CASRVTSVSTDTQYF | 15 | TRBJ2-3 | NA | TRBV19 | NA
TGTGCCAGCAGCTTCCCATCGGGGGGCGGTGGAAACACCATATATTTT | CASSFPSGGGGNTIYF | 16 | TRBJ1-3 | NA | TRBV7-8 | NA
TGTGCCAGTAGTATAGGGCTTAGCGAAGCTTTCTTT | CASSIGLSEAFF | 12 | TRBJ1-1 | NA | TRBV19 | NA